The clone carrying this T cell receptor (beta chain) has just a few counts. Its antigen is unknown. Germline CDR1 is LNHNV and CDR2 is YYDKDF (reference sequence). This CDR3 is 16 amino acids long. V was clipped by 8 bases and J by 8 bases, with 27 bases between them. This specimen comes from a study of CD8 T cells in ankylosing spondylitis. Study-wide results and limits: Matched ankylosing spondylitis synovial fluid reportedly showed significant enrichment of disease-linked clones.

TCRdb called the 5' RACE reads again in MiXCR, with one record for every CDR3 protein. The sample yields 300,000 to 400,000 distinct CDR3 sequences, under 15% seen once. The sequence derives from a male donor with ankylosing spondylitis or in good health (not recorded which). The chain employs TRBV15 and TRBJ1-2; possibly TRBD1 for D (5 bases). Sequenced material: blood, either unsorted or a sorted T cell fraction (not recorded which). Written as DNA, the CDR3 is TGTGCCACCCGACGCGGGGTCGGGGACCTAGGGTACGGCTACACCTTC. It yields the protein CATRRGVGDLGYGYTF.